These 8 T cell receptor beta chains share one sample of origin, sequenced in a study of patients and donors after allogeneic stem cell transplantation. TCRdb re-called the RT-PCR reads with MiXCR, one entry per CDR3 protein. The table lists about a million distinct CDR3 sequences, more than 15% of them singletons. The specimen was blood, either unsorted or a sorted T cell fraction (not recorded which). These receptors were taken from a human donor who was either an allogeneic HSCT recipient or a stem cell or donor lymphocyte infusion donor (not recorded which). It is not recorded whose cells these are; they may come from a transplant donor.

This chain joins TRBV5-6 and TRBJ2-5; D is possibly TRBD1 or TRBD2 (5 bases each). Per the germline V gene, CDR1 is SGHDT and CDR2 is YYEEEE. The CDR3 contains 15 residues. Trimming cost V 1 base and J 2 bases, with 12 bases left between them. The CDR3 nucleotides read TGTGCCAGCAGCTTGTTAGTGAGGGGACAAGAGACCCAGTACTTC. Translated, it gives CASSLLVRGQETQYF.

The V call is TRBV2, the J call TRBJ1-2; the match to TRBD1 covers 8 bases. V trimming: 9 bases; J trimming: 4 bases; junction bases outside the gene matches: 7. The CDR3 covers 13 residues. Germline CDR1 SNHLY, CDR2 FYNNEI. The chain's CDR3 is CARTGARSYGYTF. DNA of the CDR3: TGTGCCAGGACAGGGGCTCGGAGCTATGGCTACACCTTC. Based on the CDR3 plus reference TRBV2 and TRBJ1-2, the full variable domain is EPEVTQTPSHQVTQMGQEVILRCVPISNHLYFYWYRQILGQKVEFLVSFYNNEISEKSEIFDDQFSVERPDGSNFTLKIRSTKLEDSAMYFCARTGARSYGYTFGSGTRLTVV.

The CDR3 spells CASGQISTDTQYF. The CDR3, as DNA: TGTGCCAGCGGGCAAATAAGCACAGATACGCAGTATTTT. The chain is built from TRBV7-3 and TRBJ2-3; unclear D gene. CDR3 length: 13 amino acids. The germline V and J ends were trimmed by 8 bases and 0 bases, with 9 bases remaining between them. Germline V gene sequence: CDR1 SGHTA, CDR2 FQGTGA.

The CDR3 coding sequence is TGTGCCAGCAGACCAGGACAGGGGGAGAATGAGCAGTACTTC. Its translation is CASRPGQGENEQYF. The chain has TRBV12-3 or TRBV12-4 and TRBJ2-7, with 10 bases that match TRBD1. This CDR3 contains 14 residues. The J segment lost 7 bases and the V segment lost 6 bases, leaving 9 bases of the junction unmatched.

This clonotype occurred many times. The V gene is TRBV7-3, the J gene TRBJ2-1; D perhaps matches TRBD2 (6 bases). The germline V gene has CDR1 SGHTA and CDR2 FQGTGA. CDR3 length: 16 amino acids. Trimming shortened V by 4 bases and J by 0 bases, and 13 bases separated the two germline ends. The CDR3 loop reads CASSYLSGSSYNEQFF. The CDR3 DNA reads TGTGCCAGCAGCTACTTATCCGGGAGCTCCTACAATGAGCAGTTCTTC.

This clonotype was found a few times. The rearrangement uses TRBV12-3 or TRBV12-4 and TRBJ1-1; the match to TRBD1 covers 7 bases. Germline trimming cut 7 bases from V and 1 base from J; bases unmatched to any gene: 9. The CDR3 length is 15 residues. The CDR3 reads CASTQGGVGNTEAFF. The DNA of the CDR3 is TGTGCCAGCACCCAGGGGGGGGTGGGGAACACTGAAGCTTTCTTT.

The genes are TRBV18 and TRBJ1-2; D is unresolved. This CDR3 has 13 residues. V was clipped by 2 bases and J by 3 bases, with 7 bases between them. In germline, CDR1 is KGHSH, CDR2 LQKENI. Here the CDR3 reads CASSPTADYGYTF. The CDR3 bases are TGTGCCAGCTCACCAACAGCGGACTATGGCTACACCTTC. Full variable domain (missing parts from reference TRBV18 and TRBJ1-2): NAGVMQNPRHLVRRRGQEARLRCSPMKGHSHVYWYRQLPEEGLKFMVYLQKENIIDESGMPKERFSAEFPKEGPSILRIQQVVRGDSAAYFCASSPTADYGYTFGSGTRLTVV.

This clonotype has a handful of counts. This sequence joins TRBV5-1 and TRBJ2-3; D possibly corresponds to TRBD1 (5 bases). The CDR3 consists of 14 residues. Trimming cost V 0 bases and J 4 bases, with 9 bases left between them. Germline V gene data show CDR1 as SGHRS and CDR2 as YFSETQ. The CDR3, as DNA: TGCGCCAGCAGCTTGGTAGGGGTGCCAGATACGCAGTATTTT. Residues: CASSLVGVPDTQYF. The whole variable domain, remainder taken from reference TRBV5-1 and TRBJ2-3, is KAGVTQTPRYLIKTRGQQVTLSCSPISGHRSVSWYQQTPGQGLQFLFEYFSETQRNKGNFPGRFSGRQFSNSRSEMNVSTLELGDSALYLCASSLVGVPDTQYFGPGTRLTVL.